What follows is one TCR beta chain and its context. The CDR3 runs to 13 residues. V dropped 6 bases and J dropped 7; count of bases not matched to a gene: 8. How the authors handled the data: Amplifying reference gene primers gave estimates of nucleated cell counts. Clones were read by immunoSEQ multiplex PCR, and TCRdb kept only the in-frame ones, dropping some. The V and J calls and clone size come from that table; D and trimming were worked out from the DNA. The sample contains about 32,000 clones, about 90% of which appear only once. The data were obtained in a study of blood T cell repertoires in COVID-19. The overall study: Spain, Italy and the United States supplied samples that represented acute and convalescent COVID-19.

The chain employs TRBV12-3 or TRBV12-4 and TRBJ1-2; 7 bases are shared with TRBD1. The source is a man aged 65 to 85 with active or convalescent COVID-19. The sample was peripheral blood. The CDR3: CASRSHRGSGYTF. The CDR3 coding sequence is TGTGCCAGCAGGAGCCACAGGGGTAGTGGCTACACCTTC.